The source of this T cell receptor beta chain is a study of blood T cells in healthy people across ages. On the study more broadly: With template switching, about one barcoded beta molecule was captured per two T cells.

Peripheral blood from each donor was collected in a volume of 9.5 to 10 milliliters. Primers used in a second PCR of about 6 to 12 cycles were a sample-barcoded 5' primer and a J-beta primer mix. With 12 random nucleotides, a template-switch adaptor tagged each individual cDNA molecule. One entry per CDR3 protein, called by TCRdb with MiXCR from the 5' RACE reads. The table has around 780,000 distinct CDR3 sequences, around three fifths seen once. In the case of this clonotype: The target antigen is unknown.

The study, taken as a whole, reports: Long-lived donors had more naive CD4+ cells and higher diversity than aged donors.

The trim removed 4 bases at V and 6 bases at J, leaving 12 bases unmatched. CDR1 and CDR2 from the germline V gene are LNHNV and YYDKDF (reference sequence). This CDR3 contains 16 residues. The specimen sequenced was blood. The sequence came from a man aged 35-49 years in good health. This chain links TRBV15 with TRBJ2-3; 8 bases line up with TRBD1. The DNA for the CDR3 is TGTGCCACCAGCACGGGACTGACAGGGGTCAGTGATACGCAGTATTTT. It codes for CATSTGLTGVSDTQYF.